The 26 T cell receptor beta chains below were found in one sample sequenced in a study of quantifying T cell responses using KT2 cells. Study-wide background: cDNA was made from DNase-treated RNA using alpha and beta constant primers.

The cDNA 3' end received a ligated oligonucleotide with a UMI. The first PCR ran roughly 4 cycles with an equimolar RC1.1 and RC1.2 beta primer mix. Each CDR3 protein is one row after TCRdb ran MiXCR on the UMI-ligation and nested PCR reads. The profile covers fewer than 60,000 distinct CDR3 sequences, with around a tenth appearing a single time and 10% taken by the ten largest. The sequenced sample consisted of PBMCs spiked with cells of the T cell clone KT2. The source of these receptors is a human donor.

This clonotype was picked up a small number of times. The V and J genes are TRBV12-5 and TRBJ1-5; D call uncertain. V shed 6 bases and J shed 4 bases, with 16 bases lying between them. The CDR3 contains 15 residues. The germline V gene encodes CDR1 LGHNT and CDR2 FRNRAP. CDR3 region: CASGLAPLRNQPQHF. CDR3 coding DNA: TGTGCTAGTGGCCTCGCCCCCCTCAGGAATCAGCCCCAGCATTTT.

There are many counts of this clonotype. This chain links TRBV12-3 or TRBV12-4 with TRBJ2-2; D is uncertain. The CDR3 consists of 14 residues. Trimming removed 1 base from V and 6 bases from J, with 9 bases in between. The CDR3 loop reads CASSLVPPPGELFF. In nucleotides, the CDR3 is TGTGCCAGCAGTTTAGTACCGCCGCCCGGGGAGCTGTTTTTT.

This clonotype has more than one count but fewer than ten. The genes are TRBV20-1 and TRBJ2-1; no firm D call. CDR1 and CDR2 from the germline V gene are DFQATT and SNEGSKA (reference sequence). V lost 6 bases and J 8 bases, leaving 11 bases between the germline ends. There are 11 residues in the CDR3. The chain's CDR3 is CSAKDTHEQFF. The CDR3 DNA reads TGCAGTGCCAAAGACACCCATGAGCAGTTCTTC.

This clonotype has a handful of counts. In DNA form, the CDR3 reads TGTGCCAGCAGTTTAGTGGGTACCTACGAGCAGTACTTC. Its translation is CASSLVGTYEQYF. V gene TRBV12-3 or TRBV12-4 combines with J gene TRBJ2-7; no clear D. The CDR3 is made up of 13 amino acids. V lost 1 base and J 2 bases, leaving 6 bases between the germline ends.

This clonotype occurred a few times. The chain uses TRBV7-9 and TRBJ2-7; D gene ambiguous. Germline CDR1 and CDR2: SEHNR and FQNEAQ (reference sequence). Deletions cut 0 bases from V and 2 bases from J, with 8 bases between. CDR3 length equals 14 residues. The DNA for the CDR3 is TGTGCCAGCAGCTTAGCCAGGTCCCCCTACGAGCAGTACTTC. Translating gives CASSLARSPYEQYF. The entire variable domain, with the rest obtained from reference TRBV7-9 and TRBJ2-7, is as follows: DTGVSQNPRHKITKRGQNVTFRCDPISEHNRLYWYRQTLGQGPEFLTYFQNEAQLEKSRLLSDRFSAERPKGSFSTLEIQRTEQGDSAMYLCASSLARSPYEQYFGPGTRLTVT.

There are a few counts of this clonotype. The V gene is TRBV18, the J gene TRBJ2-7; the match to TRBD2 covers 7 bases. Unmatched junction bases numbered 9, after V lost 4 bases and J lost 0 bases. This CDR3 has 16 amino acids. CDR1 is KGHSH and CDR2 is LQKENI in the germline V gene. The CDR3 loop reads CASSLGVGRSSYEQYF. CDR3 sequence (DNA): TGTGCCAGCTCACTTGGCGTCGGGAGGAGCTCCTACGAGCAGTACTTC.

This clonotype was recorded at least ten times. The V and J genes are TRBV10-2 and TRBJ1-5; D not certain. V lost 2 bases, J lost 1 base, and 15 bases lay in between. The CDR3 has 17 residues. The V gene's germline CDR1 is WSHSY and CDR2 SAAADI. The CDR3 DNA sequence: TGCGCCAGCAGTGAGCCGTTCTTGGGAGCCAGCAATCAGCCCCAGCATTTT. Encoded protein: CASSEPFLGASNQPQHF.

This clonotype was picked up many times. The V call is TRBV7-6, the J call TRBJ2-1, with 7 bases lining up with TRBD2. This CDR3 region has 14 residues. V lost 6 bases, J lost 1 base, and 3 bases stayed unmatched. Germline V gives CDR1 SGHVS, CDR2 FNYEAQ. Here the CDR3 DNA reads TGTGCCAGCAGTGGGGGGGGATCCTACAATGAGCAGTTCTTC. It encodes CASSGGGSYNEQFF.

This clonotype was seen a handful of times. This chain uses TRBV12-3 or TRBV12-4 with TRBJ1-1; no reliable D call. The CDR3 runs 15 residues. V lost 1 base and J 0 bases, leaving 9 bases between the germline ends. CDR3 in DNA: TGTGCCAGCAGTTTAGGCCGGCGGTTGAACACTGAAGCTTTCTTT. This sequence encodes CASSLGRRLNTEAFF.

In its sample, this clonotype was seen a few times. This sequence joins TRBV20-1 and TRBJ1-2, with unresolved D. CDR1 DFQATT and CDR2 SNEGSKA come from the germline V gene (reference sequence). This CDR3 is 13 amino acids long. Trimming took 7 bases from V and 0 from J, leaving 12 bases between them. CDR3 coding DNA: TGCAGTGGACGTGGCAGTTCTAACTATGGCTACACCTTC. This translates into CSGRGSSNYGYTF.

Points on this clonotype: A read error is possible here, since a much larger clone lies one base away. The CDR3 region is CASSFGRHVEGYNF. The CDR3 DNA follows: TGTGCCAGCAGTTTTGGACGGCACGTCGAAGGCTACAACTTC. This chain uses TRBV12-3 or TRBV12-4 with TRBJ1-2, with no clear D. There are 14 residues in the CDR3.

The rearrangement uses TRBV5-1 and TRBJ2-7; a weak D match, TRBD2 (5 bases). Germline CDR1 SGHRS, CDR2 YFSETQ. The CDR3 spans 15 residues. The V and J ends lost 5 bases and 6 bases respectively, with 21 bases between them. Here the CDR3 reads CASSNQAGFRGEQYF. CDR3 bases: TGCGCCAGCAGTAACCAGGCGGGTTTTCGGGGCGAGCAGTACTTC.

The V call is TRBV19, the J call TRBJ1-1; D gene ambiguous. This CDR3 spans 13 amino acids. The germline V and J ends were trimmed by 5 bases and 1 base, with 8 bases remaining between them. Germline V gene lookup returns CDR1 LNHDA and CDR2 SQIVND (reference sequence). The CDR3 nucleotides read TGTGCCAGTAGTGAACAAACGAACACTGAAGCTTTCTTT. This gives the protein CASSEQTNTEAFF. The whole variable domain, filled in from reference TRBV19 and TRBJ1-1, reads DGGITQSPKYLFRKEGQNVTLSCEQNLNHDAMYWYRQDPGQGLRLIYYSQIVNDFQKGDIAEGYSVSREKKESFPLTVTSAQKNPTAFYLCASSEQTNTEAFFGQGTRLTVV.

This clonotype was picked up a small number of times. This chain joins TRBV9 and TRBJ2-7; no definite D call. The V gene's germline CDR1 is SGDLS and CDR2 YYNGEE. CDR3 length equals 13 residues. V lost 0 bases and J lost 2, with 6 bases in between. CDR3 region: CASSVVPAYEQYF. The CDR3 DNA reads as TGTGCCAGCAGCGTAGTCCCCGCCTACGAGCAGTACTTC.

This clonotype was detected only a few times. The chain recombines TRBV21-1 with TRBJ2-7; TRBD1, the table's D call, lacks a check against the DNA. TRBV21-1 is described as a pseudogene. There are 17 residues in the CDR3. This chain's CDR3 is CASSGGVYSYSIYEQYF. In DNA form, the CDR3 reads TGTGCCAGCAGCGGGGGCGTTTACAGCTACTCAATCTACGAGCAGTACTTC.

The chain has TRBV6-2 or TRBV6-3 and TRBJ1-1; D is perhaps TRBD1 (5 bases). Trimming pared 7 bases from V and 6 bases from J, leaving 15 bases between. Germline V gene data show CDR1 as MNHEY and CDR2 as SVGEGT. There are 13 residues in the CDR3. The CDR3 protein is CASKAQLGAEAFF. The CDR3 DNA reads as TGTGCCAGCAAGGCTCAATTGGGGGCTGAAGCTTTCTTT.

The J gene is TRBJ2-1, the V gene TRBV11-2; 9 bases agree with TRBD1. Germline loops: CDR1 SGHAT, CDR2 FQNNGV. The CDR3 spans 18 residues. The junction had 18 bases not matched to a gene; V was cut back by 5 bases and J by 7 bases. CDR3 DNA: TGTGCCAGCAGCGTCGACTTCGGGACAGGGAATTTTAATAATGAGCAGTTCTTC. Translating it yields CASSVDFGTGNFNNEQFF.

The chain uses TRBV12-3 or TRBV12-4 and TRBJ2-3, with a possible D match to TRBD1 (5 bases). The CDR3 loop spans 13 amino acids. Between the trimmed V and J ends, which lost 7 bases and 4 bases, there was a span of 12 bases. The CDR3 here is CASTRQSPDTQYF. The DNA for the CDR3 is TGTGCCAGCACTAGACAGTCCCCAGATACGCAGTATTTT.

This clonotype has only a few counts. The gene calls are TRBV2 and TRBJ1-1; D gene uncertain. CDR3 size: 13 residues. In germline, CDR1 is SNHLY, CDR2 FYNNEI. Trimming stripped 8 bases from V and 2 bases from J, with 12 bases between. CDR3 sequence (DNA): TGTGCCAGCTCAGTCGGCGCAAACACTGAAGCTTTCTTT. Translating gives CASSVGANTEAFF. The whole variable domain, filled in from reference TRBV2 and TRBJ1-1, reads EPEVTQTPSHQVTQMGQEVILRCVPISNHLYFYWYRQILGQKVEFLVSFYNNEISEKSEIFDDQFSVERPDGSNFTLKIRSTKLEDSAMYFCASSVGANTEAFFGQGTRLTVV.

Many counts were recorded for this clonotype. The V gene is TRBV24-1, the J gene TRBJ2-1, with 9 bases identical to TRBD2. Trimming took 8 bases from V and 8 from J; bases not matched to a gene: 15. The CDR3 has 16 residues. Germline V gene lookup returns CDR1 KGHDR and CDR2 SFDVKD. The DNA for the CDR3 is TGTGCCACCAAAGCTGAGAAGGCGGGAGGGCCACATGAGCAGTTCTTC. It translates to CATKAEKAGGPHEQFF.

This clonotype was detected a few times. This chain joins TRBV7-3 and TRBJ2-1; D is ambiguous. CDR1 and CDR2 from the germline V gene are SGHTA and FQGTGA. This CDR3 is 13 amino acids long. Trimming shortened V by 1 base and J by 4 bases, and 5 bases separated the two germline ends. The CDR3 region has the DNA TGTGCCAGCAGCTTAATGGGTTACAATGAGCAGTTCTTC. It yields the protein CASSLMGYNEQFF.

This clonotype was seen repeatedly, ten times or more. This chain connects TRBV6-5 to TRBJ1-2; D uncertain. Trimming pared 0 bases from V and 3 bases from J, leaving 8 bases between. CDR3 size: 14 residues. The germline V gene encodes CDR1 MNHEY and CDR2 SVGAGI. The CDR3 reads CASSYSPQHYGYTF. The CDR3 coding sequence is TGTGCCAGCAGTTACTCTCCTCAACACTATGGCTACACCTTC.

This clonotype was seen a few times. The J gene is TRBJ2-3, the V gene TRBV14; no clear D gene. V lost 0 bases, J lost 8 bases, and 9 bases lay in between. The germline V gene has CDR1 SGHDN and CDR2 FVKESK. There are 13 residues in the CDR3. The CDR3 region has the DNA TGTGCCAGCAGCCAAGACCCCTCGCGTACGCAGTATTTT. This translates into CASSQDPSRTQYF.

The V and J genes are TRBV20-1 and TRBJ1-2; D might be TRBD1 (6 bases). The V gene's germline CDR1 is DFQATT and CDR2 SNEGSKA (reference sequence). V lost 4 bases, J lost 5 bases, and 14 bases lay in between. CDR3 length: 13 residues. The CDR3 reads CSAIGGLTYGYTF. The CDR3 coding sequence is TGCAGTGCTATAGGGGGATTAACTTATGGCTACACCTTC.

V gene TRBV30 combines with J gene TRBJ1-1, with unresolved D. Looked up from germline, CDR1 is GTSNPN and CDR2 is SVGIG (reference sequence). There are 12 residues in the CDR3. V was clipped by 6 bases and J by 3 bases, with 11 bases between them. This CDR3 is CACPGMHTEAFF. CDR3 bases: TGTGCCTGCCCCGGGATGCACACTGAAGCTTTCTTT.

In this sample, this clonotype turned up a few times. The chain employs TRBV6-5 and TRBJ2-6; 11 bases fit TRBD1. In germline, CDR1 is MNHEY, CDR2 SVGAGI. This CDR3 has 17 residues. The ends lost 6 bases at V and 0 bases at J; junction bases unmatched: 4. The DNA of the CDR3 is TGTGCCAGCAGCAGGGGGACAGGGGGCTCTGGGGCCAACGTCCTGACTTTC. It yields the protein CASSRGTGGSGANVLTF.